A single sample is the source of the 30 T cell receptor beta chains below, sequenced in a study of blood T cell repertoires in COVID-19. Profiled with immunoSEQ multiplex PCR; TCRdb holds only in-frame clones, not every one. Altogether about 500,000 clones are present, about nine tenths being singletons, with the ten largest covering 0.7%. The sample was PBMCs or T cells enriched from blood (not recorded which). These receptors originate from a woman younger than 30 who had recovered from COVID-19.

This sequence joins TRBV27 and TRBJ1-1; 7 bases align to TRBD1. CDR3 length: 15 amino acids. Germline V gene lookup returns CDR1 MNHEY and CDR2 SMNVEV (reference sequence). The V and J ends lost 6 bases and 0 bases, in that order; junction bases with no gene match: 7. The DNA of the CDR3 is TGTGCCAGCAGATACGGGACAGCCATGAACACTGAAGCTTTCTTT. Residues: CASRYGTAMNTEAFF.

J is TRBJ2-1 and V is TRBV2; TRBD2 matches 9 bases. The V gene end was trimmed by 4 bases and the J gene end by 7 bases; junction bases not matched to a gene: 8. The CDR3 is 15 residues long. CDR1 SNHLY and CDR2 FYNNEI come from the germline V gene. The CDR3 reads CASSGGGARINEQFF. CDR3 bases: TGTGCCAGCAGTGGCGGGGGGGCCCGGATAAATGAGCAGTTCTTC. The complete variable domain, with remaining parts taken from reference TRBV2 and TRBJ2-1, reads EPEVTQTPSHQVTQMGQEVILRCVPISNHLYFYWYRQILGQKVEFLVSFYNNEISEKSEIFDDQFSVERPDGSNFTLKIRSTKLEDSAMYFCASSGGGARINEQFFGPGTRLTVL.

This chain connects TRBV19 to TRBJ1-5; D is possibly TRBD1 (5 bases). The CDR3 length is 18 residues. V was clipped by 6 bases and J by 0 bases, with 21 bases between them. Germline values: CDR1 LNHDA, CDR2 SQIVND (reference sequence). CDR3 region: CASSPLPSRAHSNQPQHF. Written as DNA, the CDR3 is TGTGCCAGTAGCCCCTTACCCTCCAGGGCGCATAGCAATCAGCCCCAGCATTTT.

DNA for the CDR3: TGTGCCAGCAGACTACAGGGGGCAGAGAATGAGCAGTTCTTC. It codes for CASRLQGAENEQFF. This rearrangement joins TRBV5-5 to TRBJ2-1; TRBD1 matches 9 bases. This CDR3 region has 14 residues. J lost 7 bases, V lost 5 bases, and 7 bases had no gene match. The germline gives CDR1 SGHKS, CDR2 YYEKEE (reference sequence).

The chain links TRBV18 to TRBJ2-3, with a possible D match to TRBD2 (5 bases). The length of the CDR3 is 15 residues. Germline loops: CDR1 KGHSH, CDR2 LQKENI. V was cut by 3 bases and J by 0 bases, with 10 bases left in between. The CDR3 region has the DNA TGTGCCAGCTCACCTGCCGGGGTGAGCACAGATACGCAGTATTTT. Its protein is CASSPAGVSTDTQYF.

This chain joins TRBV6-6 and TRBJ1-2, with TRBD1 matching 9 bases. Germline assignment: CDR1 MNHNY and CDR2 SVGAGI (reference sequence). The ends lost 5 bases at V and 4 bases at J; junction bases unmatched: 11. The CDR3 spans 16 residues. The CDR3 protein is CASSRRGQGSAYGYTF. The DNA for the CDR3 is TGTGCCAGCAGTCGAAGGGGACAGGGATCTGCCTATGGCTACACCTTC.

The V gene is TRBV7-2, the J gene TRBJ1-5; tentatively, D is TRBD1 (5 bases). CDR3 length equals 15 residues. Trimming removed 1 base at V and 7 bases at J, with 14 bases between. Per the germline V gene, CDR1 is SGHTA and CDR2 is FQGNSA. The chain's CDR3 is CASSLVLGQGQPQHF. CDR3 DNA: TGTGCCAGCAGCTTAGTCCTGGGGCAAGGGCAGCCCCAGCATTTT.

The genes are TRBV10-1 and TRBJ1-4, with D unresolved. The CDR3 sequence is 12 residues long. The germline V gene has CDR1 WNHNN and CDR2 SYGVQD (reference sequence). V dropped 6 bases and J dropped 8 bases, with 10 bases sitting between them. The CDR3 region has the DNA TGCGCCAGCAGGGACTCGTTCGAAAAACTGTTTTTT. Its protein product is CASRDSFEKLFF.

The J gene is TRBJ1-5, the V gene TRBV10-1; D is uncertain. CDR3 length: 18 amino acids. V lost 6 bases and J 15 bases, leaving 36 bases between the germline ends. Per the germline V gene, CDR1 is WNHNN and CDR2 is SYGVQD (reference sequence). CDR3 bases: TGCGCCAGCAGACGAAGATGGGCGGAAACTAGGGATCGTCAGCCCGGGCATTTT. Protein sequence: CASRRRWAETRDRQPGHF.

The J gene is TRBJ2-2, the V gene TRBV30; no definite D call. Germline-derived CDR1 and CDR2 are GTSNPN and SVGIG (reference sequence). This CDR3 has 13 residues. V gave up 2 bases and J gave up 5 bases, with 9 bases separating them. The CDR3, as DNA: TGTGCCTGGAGTTGGGTAGCTACCGGGGAGCTGTTTTTT. As protein: CAWSWVATGELFF.

This clone was seen only once. DNA of the CDR3: TGCAGCGTTGAGCGCTCCAGTCGGGTCTGGGGCTACACCTTC. Residues: CSVERSSRVWGYTF. The V and J genes are TRBV29-1 and TRBJ1-2, with unresolved D. Looked up from germline, CDR1 is SQVTM and CDR2 is ANQGSEA. Trimming pared 3 bases from V and 8 bases from J, leaving 19 bases between. The CDR3 is 14 residues long. Full variable domain (outside the CDR3, taken from reference TRBV29-1 and TRBJ1-2): SAVISQKPSRDICQRGTSLTIQCQVDSQVTMMFWYRQQPGQSLTLIATANQGSEATYESGFVIDKFPISRPNLTFSTLTVSNMSPEDSSIYLCSVERSSRVWGYTFGSGTRLTVV.

The genes are TRBV10-2 and TRBJ1-2; tentatively, D is TRBD1 (6 bases). Germline V lookup: CDR1 WSHSY, CDR2 SAAADI. V lost 6 bases to trimming and J lost 2 bases, with 10 bases between them. The CDR3 spans 13 residues. The CDR3 nucleotides are TGCGCCAGCAGAGGACAGTTCAACTATGGCTACACCTTC. It encodes CASRGQFNYGYTF.

This clone was detected only once. The rearrangement links TRBV5-1 to TRBJ2-3; 13 bases line up with TRBD2. Germline values: CDR1 SGHRS, CDR2 YFSETQ. This CDR3 comprises 18 residues. Trimming took 4 bases from V and 5 from J; bases not matched to a gene: 13. The DNA of the CDR3 is TGCGCCAGCAGCGCTACTGAGGGCGGACTAGCGGGGGAAGATACGCAGTATTTT. Translation: CASSATEGGLAGEDTQYF.

V gene TRBV6-2 or TRBV6-3 combines with J gene TRBJ1-1, with 7 bases matching TRBD1. The germline V gene encodes CDR1 MNHEY and CDR2 SVGEGT. The CDR3 sequence is 16 residues long. With 6 bases clipped from V and 7 bases from J, the junction kept 17 bases outside the gene matches. The CDR3 loop is CASSPKGAGRYGEAFF. For the CDR3, the DNA is TGTGCCAGCAGCCCAAAGGGGGCAGGGAGGTATGGTGAAGCTTTCTTT.

This clone has a handful of counts. The V call is TRBV6-4, the J call TRBJ2-2, with D tentatively TRBD1 (6 bases). The CDR3 has 13 amino acids. Germline V gene lookup returns CDR1 MRHNA and CDR2 SNTAGT. Between the trimmed V and J ends, which lost 10 bases and 1 base, there was a span of 10 bases. CDR3 protein: CATQGQNTGELFF. The DNA for the CDR3 is TGTGCCACCCAGGGACAGAACACCGGGGAGCTGTTTTTT.

CDR3 residues: CASSFTTVSGNTIYF. CDR3 nucleotide sequence: TGTGCCAGCAGCTTTACGACAGTCTCTGGAAACACCATATATTTT. The gene calls are TRBV7-2 and TRBJ1-3; TRBD1 might be the D (5 bases). Germline-derived CDR1 and CDR2 are SGHTA and FQGNSA. CDR3 length: 15 residues. Trimming pared 3 bases from V and 0 bases from J, leaving 9 bases between.

The chain is built from TRBV6-5 and TRBJ1-1; 7 nucleotides match TRBD1. The CDR3 totals 14 residues. The V and J ends lost 6 bases and 0 bases, in that order; junction bases with no gene match: 4. Germline V gives CDR1 MNHEY, CDR2 SVGAGI. CDR3 DNA: TGTGCCAGCAGCTGGGACAGAGTGAACACTGAAGCTTTCTTT. It specifies CASSWDRVNTEAFF.

The chain uses TRBV29-1 and TRBJ1-1; no firm D call. Trimming removed 7 bases from V and 4 bases from J, with 10 bases in between. This CDR3 comprises 11 residues. Germline V lookup: CDR1 SQVTM, CDR2 ANQGSEA. The CDR3 sequence is CSATGATEAFF. CDR3 DNA: TGCAGCGCAACGGGTGCCACTGAAGCTTTCTTT.

The chain recombines TRBV10-3 with TRBJ2-5, with TRBD1 matching 10 bases. The CDR3 totals 15 residues. Germline V gene lookup returns CDR1 ENHRY and CDR2 SYGVKD. After removal of 6 bases from V and 4 bases from J, the junction contained 8 bases not matched to a gene. This CDR3 reads CAISLDRGVGETQYF. The CDR3 DNA reads as TGTGCCATCAGCTTGGACAGGGGGGTAGGAGAGACCCAGTACTTC.

A remark on this clone: The identical CDR3 is also encoded by other nucleotide sequences in the sample. This chain joins TRBV6-5 and TRBJ1-2; weak D call: TRBD1 (6 bases). In germline, CDR1 is MNHEY, CDR2 SVGAGI. CDR3 length: 13 amino acids. V lost 5 bases and J 2 bases, leaving 9 bases between the germline ends. CDR3 sequence: CASSRTANYGYTF. The CDR3 DNA sequence: TGTGCCAGCAGTCGGACAGCCAACTATGGCTACACCTTC.

This clone was found once. The V call is TRBV5-1, the J call TRBJ1-1; 9 positions agree with TRBD1. Germline trimming cut 4 bases from V and 0 bases from J; bases unmatched to any gene: 10. Germline loops: CDR1 SGHRS, CDR2 YFSETQ. The CDR3 has 17 amino acids. This chain's CDR3 is CASSTGQGWVLNTEAFF. CDR3 DNA sequence: TGCGCCAGCAGCACGGGACAGGGCTGGGTTTTGAACACTGAAGCTTTCTTT. Together with reference TRBV5-1 and TRBJ1-1, the CDR3 gives the full variable domain: KAGVTQTPRYLIKTRGQQVTLSCSPISGHRSVSWYQQTPGQGLQFLFEYFSETQRNKGNFPGRFSGRQFSNSRSEMNVSTLELGDSALYLCASSTGQGWVLNTEAFFGQGTRLTVV.

The rearrangement links TRBV4-1 to TRBJ1-2, with a weak D call TRBD1 (6 bases). V was cut by 5 bases and J by 4 bases, with 11 bases left in between. The germline V gene has CDR1 MGHRA and CDR2 YSYEKL. This CDR3 has 13 amino acids. The CDR3 DNA reads as TGCGCCAGCAGCAGGGGGGGAAGCTATGGCTACACCTTC. Encoded protein: CASSRGGSYGYTF.

The chain recombines TRBV7-2 with TRBJ1-2; 7 nucleotides match TRBD1. This CDR3 is 15 amino acids long. Germline-derived CDR1 and CDR2 are SGHTA and FQGNSA. V dropped 6 bases and J dropped 7; count of bases not matched to a gene: 14. In nucleotides, the CDR3 is TGTGCCAGCAGGAAAAAGGCAGGGGGGCTTGTTGGCTACACCTTC. This codes for CASRKKAGGLVGYTF.

V usage is TRBV2 and J usage is TRBJ2-3; no clear D gene. The germline CDR1 and CDR2 sequences are SNHLY and FYNNEI. The CDR3 runs to 14 residues. Trimming pared 2 bases from V and 2 bases from J, leaving 8 bases between. DNA for the CDR3: TGTGCCAGCAGTGAATTCGACTTCACAGATACGCAGTATTTT. This codes for CASSEFDFTDTQYF.

This chain uses TRBV24-1 with TRBJ1-1; D is uncertain. CDR1 is KGHDR, CDR2 SFDVKD, per germline. The CDR3 runs 12 residues. V was trimmed by 8 bases and J by 1 base, leaving 7 bases between them. The DNA of the CDR3 is TGTGCCACCATTGGCCCGAACACTGAAGCTTTCTTT. This codes for CATIGPNTEAFF.

The chain joins TRBV6-4 to TRBJ1-6; 7 bases agree with TRBD1. This CDR3 is built from 12 residues. CDR1 and CDR2 (germline): MRHNA, SNTAGT. J gave up 6 bases and V 8 bases, and 1 base lay outside the gene matches. In DNA, the CDR3 is TGTGCCAGCCGGGACAGTAATTCACCCCTCCACTTT. This sequence encodes CASRDSNSPLHF.

The table lists this clone with a count of one. The genes are TRBV6-2 or TRBV6-3 and TRBJ2-1, with D maybe TRBD2 (5 bases). Trimming took 6 bases from V and 3 from J, leaving 15 bases between them. CDR1 and CDR2 (germline): MNHEY, SVGEGT. The CDR3 extends over 15 amino acids. The CDR3 region has the DNA TGTGCCAGCAGCCCCCGCGGGTGGTACTACAATGAGCAGTTCTTC. This sequence encodes CASSPRGWYYNEQFF.

This clone was detected only once. The chain has TRBV6-5 and TRBJ1-1, with D perhaps TRBD1 (5 bases). CDR1 MNHEY and CDR2 SVGAGI come from the germline V gene. V lost 7 bases, J lost 8 bases, and 14 bases lay in between. The CDR3 loop spans 12 amino acids. The CDR3 sequence: CASTPETDEAFF. DNA for the CDR3: TGTGCCAGCACCCCCGAGACAGACGAAGCTTTCTTT.

The chain recombines TRBV5-6 with TRBJ2-3; 7 bases are a match to TRBD1. The trim removed 1 base at V and 6 bases at J, leaving 8 bases unmatched. In germline, CDR1 is SGHDT, CDR2 YYEEEE. The CDR3 is 15 residues long. The CDR3 sequence is CASSLINRGGDTQYF. CDR3 DNA: TGTGCCAGCAGCTTGATAAACAGGGGCGGGGATACGCAGTATTTT.

The CDR3: CASSYTGQGASTEAFF. CDR3 DNA sequence: TGTGCCAGCAGTTATACGGGACAGGGGGCGAGCACTGAAGCTTTCTTT. The chain has TRBV6-2 or TRBV6-3 and TRBJ1-1, with 12 bases that match TRBD1. The CDR3 has 16 residues. V dropped 3 bases and J dropped 4; count of bases not matched to a gene: 6. Germline CDR1 is MNHEY and CDR2 is SVGEGT.